This entry is about one T cell receptor (beta chain). In the source study's methods: Reference gene primer amplification gave estimated nucleated cell counts. This table comes from immunoSEQ multiplex PCR, and its TCRdb copy is limited to in-frame clones, with some not included. V and J calls and clone size are copied from that table; D and trimming were computed from the DNA. Of just over 300,000 clones in the sample, about nine tenths are singletons; the top ten hold roughly 2.3%. This sample was included in a study of blood T cell repertoires in COVID-19. Study information: The origin of the acute and convalescent COVID-19 samples was the United States, Italy and Spain. PBMCs, B-cell-depleted T cells, or T cells provided the cDNA or gDNA that made up the material.

The CDR3 is 19 residues long. Deletions cut 4 bases from V and 0 bases from J, with 21 bases between. Germline values: CDR1 MGHRA, CDR2 YSYEKL. The clonotype was recovered from a man aged 18 to 29 with active or convalescent COVID-19. Sequencing input: peripheral blood. V gene TRBV4-1 combines with J gene TRBJ1-4, with no clear D. CDR3 sequence reads: CASSRRLRGIKATNEKLFF. The CDR3 DNA sequence: TGCGCCAGCAGCCGTCGGCTACGGGGAATTAAAGCAACTAATGAAAAACTGTTTTTT.